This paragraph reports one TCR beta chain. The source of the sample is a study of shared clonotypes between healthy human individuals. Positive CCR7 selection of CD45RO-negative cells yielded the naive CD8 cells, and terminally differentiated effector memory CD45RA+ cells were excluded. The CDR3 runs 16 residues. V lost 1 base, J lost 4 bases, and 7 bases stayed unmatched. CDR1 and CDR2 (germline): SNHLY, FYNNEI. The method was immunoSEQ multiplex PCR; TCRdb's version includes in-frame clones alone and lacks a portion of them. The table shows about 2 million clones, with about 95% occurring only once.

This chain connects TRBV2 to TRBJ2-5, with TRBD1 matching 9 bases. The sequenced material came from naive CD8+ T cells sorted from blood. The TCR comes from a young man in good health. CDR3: CASSEEGTGSRETQYF. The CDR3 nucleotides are TGTGCCAGCAGTGAAGAAGGGACAGGGTCTCGAGAGACCCAGTACTTC.